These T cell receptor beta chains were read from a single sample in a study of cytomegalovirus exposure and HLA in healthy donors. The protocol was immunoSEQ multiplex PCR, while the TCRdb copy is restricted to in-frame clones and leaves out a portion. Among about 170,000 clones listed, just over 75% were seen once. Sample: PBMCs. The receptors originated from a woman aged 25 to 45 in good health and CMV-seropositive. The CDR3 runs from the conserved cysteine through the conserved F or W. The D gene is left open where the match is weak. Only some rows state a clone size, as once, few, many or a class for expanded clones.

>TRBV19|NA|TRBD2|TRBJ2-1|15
CASSILAGGRNEQFF
TGTGCCAGTAGTATACTAGCGGGGGGGCGGAATGAGCAGTTCTTC
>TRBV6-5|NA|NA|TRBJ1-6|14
CASRQKTGLSPLHF
TGTGCCAGCAGGCAGAAAACAGGGTTGTCACCCCTCCACTTT
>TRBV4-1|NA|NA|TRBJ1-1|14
CASSVSGLNTEAFF
TGCGCCAGCAGCGTCAGCGGGCTGAACACTGAAGCTTTCTTT
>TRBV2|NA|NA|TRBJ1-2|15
CASSEAPIANYGYTF
TGTGCCAGCAGTGAAGCGCCCATAGCTAACTATGGCTACACCTTC
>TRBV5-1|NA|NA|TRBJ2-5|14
CASSEGRGWETQYF
TGCGCCAGCAGCGAGGGACGGGGGTGGGAGACCCAGTACTTC
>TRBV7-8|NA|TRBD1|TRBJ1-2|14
CASSLGDRGYGYTF
TGTGCCAGCAGCTTAGGGGACAGGGGCTATGGCTACACCTTC
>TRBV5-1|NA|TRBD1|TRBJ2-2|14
CASSLRTGTGELFF
TGCGCCAGCAGCTTACGGACAGGGACCGGGGAGCTGTTTTTT
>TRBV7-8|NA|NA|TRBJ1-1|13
CASSLDGETEAFF
TGTGCCAGCAGCTTAGACGGGGAAACTGAAGCTTTCTTT
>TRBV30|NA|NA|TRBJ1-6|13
CAWSVQVDSPLHF
TGTGCCTGGAGTGTACAGGTGGATTCACCCCTCCACTTT
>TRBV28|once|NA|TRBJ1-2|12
CASSFGNLGYTF
TGTGCCAGCAGTTTTGGCAACCTTGGCTACACCTTC
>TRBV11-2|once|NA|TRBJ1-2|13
CASRPTGIGGYTF
TGTGCCAGCAGACCTACAGGAATCGGCGGCTACACCTTC
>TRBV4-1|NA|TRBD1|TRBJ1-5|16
CASSIRQGGDNQPQHF
TGCGCCAGCAGCATCAGACAGGGCGGGGACAATCAGCCCCAGCATTTT
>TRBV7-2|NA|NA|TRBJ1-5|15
CASSLGGGSYQPQHF
TGTGCCAGCAGCCTTGGTGGAGGGAGTTATCAGCCCCAGCATTTT
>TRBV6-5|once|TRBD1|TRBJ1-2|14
CASSPGTGRYGYTF
TGTGCCAGCAGTCCCGGGACAGGAAGATATGGCTACACCTTC
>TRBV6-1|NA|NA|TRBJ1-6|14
CASSEARNNSPLHF
TGTGCCAGCAGTGAGGCCAGAAATAATTCACCCCTCCACTTT
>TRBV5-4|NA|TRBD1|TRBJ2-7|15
CASSWTGTGGHEQYF
TGTGCCAGCAGCTGGACCGGGACAGGGGGCCACGAGCAGTACTTC
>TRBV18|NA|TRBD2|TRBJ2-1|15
CASSQLAGGYNEQFF
TGTGCCAGCTCACAACTAGCGGGGGGTTACAATGAGCAGTTCTTC